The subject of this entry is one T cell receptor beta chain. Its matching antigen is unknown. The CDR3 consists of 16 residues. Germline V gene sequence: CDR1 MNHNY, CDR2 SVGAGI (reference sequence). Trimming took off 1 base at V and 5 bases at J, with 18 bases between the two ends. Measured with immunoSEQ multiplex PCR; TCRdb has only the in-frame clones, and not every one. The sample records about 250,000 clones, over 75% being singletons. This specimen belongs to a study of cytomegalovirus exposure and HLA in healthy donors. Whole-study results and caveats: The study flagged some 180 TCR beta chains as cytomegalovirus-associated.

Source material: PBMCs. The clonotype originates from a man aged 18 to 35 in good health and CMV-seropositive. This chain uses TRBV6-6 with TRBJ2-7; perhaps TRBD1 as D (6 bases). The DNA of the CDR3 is TGTGCCAGCAGTTACTGGGGGCCCTTTCAACCCAACGAGCAGTACTTC. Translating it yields CASSYWGPFQPNEQYF.